Presented here are 32 T cell receptor beta chains from one specimen sequenced in a study of cytomegalovirus exposure and HLA in healthy donors. 60 Vbeta and 13 Jbeta primers were used in PCR. TCRdb keeps only in-frame clones here, not all; method: immunoSEQ multiplex PCR. Of over 130,000 clones detected, about 61% appear once; the ten largest clones hold about 1.7%. The sample comprised PBMCs. Every receptor here comes from a male donor in good health and CMV-seronegative.

The chain carries TRBV11-2 and TRBJ1-1; maybe TRBD1 (6 bases). With 1 base removed from V and 4 bases from J, the gap between germline ends came to 19 bases. Per germline, CDR1 SGHAT and CDR2 FQNNGV. The CDR3 is made up of 17 amino acids. The CDR3 spells CASSLAGTPDPPTEAFF. CDR3 nucleotides: TGTGCCAGCAGCTTAGCCGGGACACCGGACCCACCCACTGAAGCTTTCTTT.

The chain is built from TRBV7-2 and TRBJ2-1; 8 nucleotides line up with TRBD1. Germline assignment: CDR1 SGHTA and CDR2 FQGNSA. With V trimmed by 0 bases and J by 15 bases, 10 bases remained unmatched. This CDR3 is 14 amino acids long. The CDR3, as DNA: TGTGCCAGCAGCTTAGCGTCATGGACAGGGTCGCCGTTCTTC. It yields the protein CASSLASWTGSPFF.

This chain connects TRBV13 to TRBJ2-4, with D possibly matching TRBD2 (6 bases). The CDR3 is 18 amino acids. Per the germline V gene, CDR1 is PRHDT and CDR2 is FYEKMQ (reference sequence). The V end was cut by 3 bases, the J end by 0 bases, with 18 bases between. CDR3 residues: CASSLGVGGSLAKNIQYF. The CDR3 region has the DNA TGTGCCAGCAGCTTGGGGGTGGGGGGAAGCCTAGCCAAAAACATTCAGTACTTC.

The CDR3 reads CASSYSGAANTEAFF. CDR3 coding DNA: TGTGCCAGCAGTTACTCGGGGGCGGCGAACACTGAAGCTTTCTTT. This chain joins TRBV6-5 and TRBJ1-1; TRBD1 might be the D (6 bases). Trimming shortened V by 0 bases and J by 1 base, and 9 bases separated the two germline ends. The CDR3 length is 15 residues. The V gene's germline CDR1 is MNHEY and CDR2 SVGAGI.

The chain links TRBV19 to TRBJ2-7; 9 bases fit TRBD1. V gave up 5 bases and J gave up 6 bases; unmatched junction bases: 8. The CDR3 runs to 14 residues. Germline loops: CDR1 LNHDA, CDR2 SQIVND (reference sequence). The CDR3 DNA sequence: TGTGCCAGTAGTGAGAGGGACAGGGCGGGCGAGCAGTACTTC. This gives the protein CASSERDRAGEQYF.

The V gene is TRBV13, the J gene TRBJ1-3; TRBD1 matches 7 bases. The CDR3 covers 18 residues. Germline V CDR1 and CDR2: PRHDT, FYEKMQ (reference sequence). Trimming took 2 bases from V and 4 from J; bases not matched to a gene: 14. The CDR3 spells CASSLLGASQGFGNTIYF. The CDR3 coding sequence is TGTGCCAGCAGCTTACTCGGGGCCTCACAGGGGTTCGGAAACACCATATATTTT.

This chain links TRBV7-6 with TRBJ1-2; 7 bases agree with TRBD1. Trimming at V came to 3 bases and at J to 7 bases, leaving 2 bases not matched to a gene. The V gene's germline CDR1 is SGHVS and CDR2 FNYEAQ. This CDR3 is built from 12 residues. CDR3 DNA: TGTGCCAGCAGCTTCCAGGGGGGTGGCTACACCTTC. Its translation is CASSFQGGGYTF.

V is TRBV4-2 and J is TRBJ2-6, with D perhaps TRBD2 (6 bases). The CDR3 totals 16 residues. The V end lost 1 base, the J end lost 0 bases, and 7 bases lay between the germline ends. Germline V gene sequence: CDR1 LGHNA, CDR2 YNFKEQ. The CDR3 here is CASSQGGDSGANVLTF. The CDR3 DNA reads TGTGCCAGCAGCCAAGGGGGGGACTCTGGGGCCAACGTCCTGACTTTC.

The rearrangement links TRBV10-3 to TRBJ2-1; D possibly corresponds to TRBD2 (6 bases). The germline V gene has CDR1 ENHRY and CDR2 SYGVKD. This CDR3 comprises 17 residues. Trimming left V 0 bases short and J 3 bases short, with 15 bases between. The CDR3 coding sequence is TGTGCCATCAGTGAGTCTAGAACTAGCAGAAACTACAATGAGCAGTTCTTC. Amino acids: CAISESRTSRNYNEQFF.

The chain recombines TRBV18 with TRBJ2-7, with 8 nucleotides matching TRBD2. In germline, CDR1 is KGHSH, CDR2 LQKENI. The CDR3 is 16 residues long. The V gene end was trimmed by 3 bases and the J gene end by 0 bases; junction bases not matched to a gene: 7. CDR3 region: CASSPSGGASSYEQYF. In DNA, the CDR3 is TGTGCCAGCTCACCCAGCGGGGGCGCGAGCTCCTACGAGCAGTACTTC.

The genes are TRBV5-4 and TRBJ2-5, with a possible D match to TRBD1 (6 bases). The germline V and J ends were trimmed by 5 bases and 5 bases, with 19 bases remaining between them. The CDR3 is 15 residues long. Germline V gene data show CDR1 as SGHNT and CDR2 as YYREEE (reference sequence). The CDR3 is CASSGSQGKGETQYF. CDR3 DNA: TGTGCCAGCAGTGGGAGTCAGGGGAAAGGGGAGACCCAGTACTTC.

The V and J genes are TRBV28 and TRBJ1-2, with 12 positions matching TRBD1. Looked up from germline, CDR1 is MDHEN and CDR2 is SYDVKM. This CDR3 region has 15 residues. The V segment lost 5 bases and the J segment 8 bases; nucleotides outside the gene matches: 9. CDR3 DNA: TGTGCCAGCAGTCCTCCGGGACAGGGGGCGAAAGGCTACACCTTC. Its translation is CASSPPGQGAKGYTF.

V usage is TRBV7-7 and J usage is TRBJ1-6, with a possible D match to TRBD1 (5 bases). CDR1 and CDR2 (germline): SSHAT, FNYEAQ (reference sequence). The V end lost 1 base, the J end lost 7 bases, and 23 bases lay between the germline ends. This CDR3 contains 19 residues. CDR3 bases: TGTGCCAGCAGCTTAGAGAGTCAGGGCTTCCGGTTTAGGAATTCACCCCTCCACTTT. As protein: CASSLESQGFRFRNSPLHF. The full variable domain, with the rest looked up from reference TRBV7-7 and TRBJ1-6, is GAGVSQSPRYKVTKRGQDVTLRCDPISSHATLYWYQQALGQGPEFLTYFNYEAQPDKSGLPSDRFSAERPEGSISTLTIQRTEQRDSAMYRCASSLESQGFRFRNSPLHFGNGTRLTVT.

The gene calls are TRBV15 and TRBJ1-5; D is ambiguous. CDR1 is LNHNV, CDR2 YYDKDF, per germline (reference sequence). Trimming took off 5 bases at V and 3 bases at J, with 11 bases between the two ends. CDR3 length equals 14 residues. CDR3 nucleotide sequence: TGTGCCACCAGCCCGTCCCGGGACAATCAGCCCCAGCATTTT. As protein: CATSPSRDNQPQHF.

This clone was seen only a few times. The rearrangement links TRBV2 to TRBJ1-1; weak D call: TRBD1 (5 bases). With 5 bases removed from V and 6 bases from J, the gap between germline ends came to 7 bases. Germline-derived CDR1 and CDR2 are SNHLY and FYNNEI. CDR3 length: 11 residues. CDR3 protein: CASSLGAEAFF. Written as DNA, the CDR3 is TGTGCCAGCAGTTTAGGGGCTGAAGCTTTCTTT.

V and J are TRBV6-6 and TRBJ1-1, with TRBD1 matching over 9 bases. J lost 0 bases, V lost 2 bases, and 4 bases had no gene match. Germline V CDR1 and CDR2: MNHNY, SVGAGI (reference sequence). The CDR3 runs to 16 residues. CDR3 protein: CASSYADRGLNTEAFF. Written as DNA, the CDR3 is TGTGCCAGCAGTTACGCCGACAGGGGGTTGAACACTGAAGCTTTCTTT.

This clone was seen once. The chain combines TRBV7-2 with TRBJ1-5; no clear D gene. V lost 3 bases and J 7 bases, leaving 10 bases between the germline ends. The CDR3 runs to 13 residues. Germline CDR1 and CDR2: SGHTA and FQGNSA. The CDR3 loop is CASSFPRGQPQHF. CDR3 sequence (DNA): TGTGCCAGCAGCTTCCCTCGCGGCCAGCCCCAGCATTTT.

This clone came up a few times. CDR3 sequence reads: CASSPAGSSGNTIYF. CDR3 nucleotides: TGTGCCAGCAGTCCGGCGGGAAGCTCTGGAAACACCATATATTTT. The genes are TRBV6-6 and TRBJ1-3, with D uncertain. CDR1 is MNHNY and CDR2 is SVGAGI in the germline V gene (reference sequence). V shed 5 bases and J shed 0 bases, with 11 bases lying between them. The CDR3 contains 15 residues.

The V call is TRBV7-2, the J call TRBJ1-5, with D perhaps TRBD1 (6 bases). CDR1 SGHTA and CDR2 FQGNSA come from the germline V gene. Trimming left V 5 bases short and J 7 bases short, with 12 bases between. The CDR3 covers 13 residues. In DNA, the CDR3 is TGTGCCAGCAGCCTCACAGGGCCCCAGCCCCAGCATTTT. Translated: CASSLTGPQPQHF.

Turning to this clone: Other DNA sequences from this sample encode an identical CDR3 as well. The rearrangement joins TRBV5-4 to TRBJ2-5; D is undetermined. CDR3 size: 14 residues. The V gene lost 0 bases and the J gene lost 0 bases, with 6 bases spanning the gap. Germline-derived CDR1 and CDR2 are SGHNT and YYREEE (reference sequence). CDR3 bases: TGTGCCAGCAGCTTGGGCCAGAACCAAGAGACCCAGTACTTC. Amino acids: CASSLGQNQETQYF.

The chain couples TRBV4-1 to TRBJ2-7; D may be TRBD1 (5 bases). Trimming stripped 2 bases from V and 5 bases from J, with 10 bases between. The CDR3 is 13 amino acids. Looked up from germline, CDR1 is MGHRA and CDR2 is YSYEKL. The CDR3 sequence is CASSQNEGDEQYF. CDR3 nucleotides: TGCGCCAGCAGCCAAAACGAAGGGGACGAGCAGTACTTC.

This sequence joins TRBV6-6 and TRBJ2-2, with 9 bases identical to TRBD1. Germline assignment: CDR1 MNHNY and CDR2 SVGAGI (reference sequence). The V segment lost 6 bases and the J segment 8 bases; nucleotides outside the gene matches: 7. The CDR3 is made up of 14 amino acids. CDR3 protein: CASSRGQGRGELFF. DNA for the CDR3: TGTGCCAGCAGCCGAGGACAGGGGCGAGGGGAGCTGTTTTTT.

The V gene is TRBV19, the J gene TRBJ1-3, with D possibly TRBD1 on 6 matching bases. Germline values: CDR1 LNHDA, CDR2 SQIVND (reference sequence). Trimming took off 6 bases at V and 3 bases at J, with 12 bases between the two ends. This CDR3 contains 14 residues. CDR3 in DNA: TGTGCCAGTAGCCCCCAGGGACATGGAAACACCATATATTTT. It translates to CASSPQGHGNTIYF.

This chain links TRBV27 with TRBJ1-2; 8 nucleotides agree with TRBD1. CDR3 length: 16 residues. Germline assignment: CDR1 MNHEY and CDR2 SMNVEV (reference sequence). Losses at the gene ends were 5 bases for V and 4 bases for J; bases not matched to a gene: 12. The CDR3 protein is CASSPWQGALGYGYTF. The CDR3 region has the DNA TGTGCCAGCAGTCCCTGGCAGGGGGCGCTGGGCTATGGCTACACCTTC.

This clone occurred a few times. V gene TRBV28 combines with J gene TRBJ1-5; a possible D gene is TRBD1 (6 bases). CDR1 is MDHEN, CDR2 SYDVKM, per germline. V lost 2 bases to trimming and J lost 7 bases, with 15 bases between them. This CDR3 contains 15 residues. The CDR3 DNA reads as TGTGCCAGCAGTTTAGGCAGGGGATTTAGACAGCCCCAGCATTTT. Residues: CASSLGRGFRQPQHF.

V and J are TRBV13 and TRBJ1-4; D gene uncertain. Germline V gene data show CDR1 as PRHDT and CDR2 as FYEKMQ (reference sequence). Deletions cut 2 bases from V and 3 bases from J, with 10 bases between. The CDR3 covers 15 residues. CDR3 loop: CASSLTKLANEKLFF. The CDR3 DNA is TGTGCCAGCAGCTTAACTAAGCTGGCTAATGAAAAACTGTTTTTT.

This clone was counted between two and nine times. This chain links TRBV10-2 with TRBJ1-3; D is ambiguous. Trimming took off 0 bases at V and 1 base at J, with 7 bases between the two ends. CDR1 is WSHSY, CDR2 SAAADI, per germline. This CDR3 is 15 amino acids long. The CDR3 DNA sequence: TGCGCCAGCAGTGAGTCGAGGAGATCTGGAAACACCATATATTTT. This encodes CASSESRRSGNTIYF.

This clone was counted only a few times. The chain joins TRBV27 to TRBJ1-2; D remains unclear. The length of the CDR3 is 13 residues. Trimming removed 2 bases from V and 0 bases from J, with 4 bases in between. The germline V gene encodes CDR1 MNHEY and CDR2 SMNVEV (reference sequence). CDR3 region: CASSLAANYGYTF. CDR3 DNA: TGTGCCAGCAGTTTAGCAGCTAACTATGGCTACACCTTC.

This chain uses TRBV30 with TRBJ1-1; D is uncertain. Germline lookup yields CDR1 GTSNPN and CDR2 SVGIG (reference sequence). Trimming removed 1 base at V and 7 bases at J, with 16 bases between. This CDR3 spans 14 amino acids. CDR3 residues: CAWSGPRSFGEAFF. The DNA for the CDR3 is TGTGCCTGGAGTGGACCTAGGTCTTTCGGTGAAGCTTTCTTT.

The chain links TRBV28 to TRBJ2-4; D unclear. The CDR3 sequence is 14 residues long. Trimming took off 6 bases at V and 7 bases at J, with 16 bases between the two ends. Per germline, CDR1 MDHEN and CDR2 SYDVKM. This CDR3 reads CASRASIMRNIQYF. Written as DNA, the CDR3 is TGTGCCAGCAGGGCCAGTATTATGAGGAACATTCAGTACTTC.

This chain connects TRBV5-1 to TRBJ2-5, with TRBD1 as a possible D gene (6 bases). V shed 5 bases and J shed 1 base, with 15 bases lying between them. Germline values: CDR1 SGHRS, CDR2 YFSETQ. The CDR3 covers 15 residues. The CDR3 spells CASRQVQGPQETQYF. DNA for the CDR3: TGCGCCAGCAGACAGGTACAGGGCCCCCAAGAGACCCAGTACTTC.

J is TRBJ2-7 and V is TRBV28, with D possibly being TRBD2 (6 bases). The CDR3 runs 12 residues. Germline loops: CDR1 MDHEN, CDR2 SYDVKM. The V gene lost 5 bases and the J gene lost 7 bases, with 12 bases spanning the gap. The CDR3 nucleotides are TGTGCCAGCAGTCCCGGGACTCAAGAGCAGTACTTC. As protein: CASSPGTQEQYF.